Listed below are T cell receptor beta chains from one sample, sequenced in a study of shared clonotypes between healthy human individuals. Using immunoSEQ multiplex PCR, the repertoire was profiled, and TCRdb retains in-frame clones only, with some absent. Of around 1.1 million clones in the sample, around 82% were seen once. Sequenced material: memory CD4+ T cells from PBMCs. Every receptor here comes from a man in his late teens or twenties in good health. Some clones in this sample may be carry-over from other donors' samples. The CDR3 runs from the conserved cysteine through the conserved F or W. A D gene is named only where the DNA matches it firmly. The size entry is marked missing in some rows and otherwise reads once, few, many or a size class.

abundance: few
d_gene: TRBD1
j_gene: TRBJ1-5
v_gene: TRBV7-2
CDR3nt: TGTGCCAGCAGCTTTCACAGGGGGCTGATTCAGCCCCAGCATTTT
CDR3aa: CASSFHRGLIQPQHF

abundance: NA
d_gene: NA
j_gene: TRBJ1-4
v_gene: TRBV14
CDR3nt: TGTGCCAGCAGCCTCGACCTAAATGAAAAACTGTTTTTT
CDR3aa: CASSLDLNEKLFF

abundance: NA
d_gene: NA
j_gene: TRBJ2-1
v_gene: TRBV5-1
CDR3nt: TGCGCCAGCAGCTTGTCAGGGGATAGTTCCTACAATGAGCAGTTCTTC
CDR3aa: CASSLSGDSSYNEQFF

abundance: NA
d_gene: TRBD1
j_gene: TRBJ2-6
v_gene: TRBV7-9
CDR3nt: TGTGCCAGCAGCTCCCTCGGGACAGGAGCCAACGTCCTGACTTTC
CDR3aa: CASSSLGTGANVLTF

abundance: NA
d_gene: TRBD2
j_gene: TRBJ2-7
v_gene: TRBV10-1
CDR3nt: TGCGCCAGCAGTGAGTCGGGACTAGCGGGAGGGATCTACGAGCAGTACTTC
CDR3aa: CASSESGLAGGIYEQYF

abundance: NA
d_gene: NA
j_gene: TRBJ1-2
v_gene: TRBV19
CDR3nt: TGTGCCAGTAGCCTAGGGACTAACTATGGCTACACCTTC
CDR3aa: CASSLGTNYGYTF

abundance: NA
d_gene: TRBD1
j_gene: TRBJ1-3
v_gene: TRBV5-1
CDR3nt: TGCGCCAGCAGCTTGGGACAGGGGTACTCTGGAAACACCATATATTTT
CDR3aa: CASSLGQGYSGNTIYF

abundance: NA
d_gene: TRBD2
j_gene: TRBJ2-7
v_gene: TRBV7-2
CDR3nt: TGTGCCAGCAGCTTCCAAGGGACTAGCGGGAGAGGAACCTACGAGCAGTACTTC
CDR3aa: CASSFQGTSGRGTYEQYF

abundance: NA
d_gene: TRBD1
j_gene: TRBJ1-4
v_gene: TRBV4-1
CDR3nt: TGCGCCAGCAGCCAAGTCATGCTTGGACAGGCGAATAATGAAAAACTGTTTTTT
CDR3aa: CASSQVMLGQANNEKLFF

abundance: NA
d_gene: NA
j_gene: TRBJ2-5
v_gene: TRBV9
CDR3nt: TGTGCCAGCAGCCGGGGACTGGACCAAGAGACCCAGTACTTC
CDR3aa: CASSRGLDQETQYF

abundance: many
d_gene: TRBD2
j_gene: TRBJ2-2
v_gene: TRBV7-2
CDR3nt: TGTGCCAGCAGCTTAGGAGCGGGAGGGCCAAGCACCGGGGAGCTGTTTTTT
CDR3aa: CASSLGAGGPSTGELFF

abundance: NA
d_gene: TRBD2
j_gene: TRBJ2-5
v_gene: TRBV27
CDR3nt: TGTGCCAGCAGTTTATCGTGGGCTAGCGGACTACAAGAGACCCAGTACTTC
CDR3aa: CASSLSWASGLQETQYF

abundance: NA
d_gene: NA
j_gene: TRBJ2-5
v_gene: TRBV7-9
CDR3nt: TGTGCCAGCAGCCGCCAGCTCGGGTCCCAGTACTTC
CDR3aa: CASSRQLGSQYF

abundance: NA
d_gene: NA
j_gene: TRBJ1-1
v_gene: TRBV11-2
CDR3nt: TGTGCCAGCAGCTCCACCCCAGGGGACACTGAAGCTTTCTTT
CDR3aa: CASSSTPGDTEAFF

abundance: NA
d_gene: NA
j_gene: TRBJ2-7
v_gene: TRBV29-1
CDR3nt: TGCAGCGTGGGACACTTTCCCTACGAGCAGTACTTC
CDR3aa: CSVGHFPYEQYF

abundance: NA
d_gene: TRBD1
j_gene: TRBJ1-4
v_gene: TRBV2
CDR3nt: TGTGCCAGCAGCCGGGAGACCAGGGGGCGGGAAAAACTGTTTTTT
CDR3aa: CASSRETRGREKLFF

abundance: NA
d_gene: NA
j_gene: TRBJ1-2
v_gene: TRBV6-5
CDR3nt: TGTGCCAGCAGCAGAGCCGCTAACTATGGCTACACCTTC
CDR3aa: CASSRAANYGYTF

abundance: NA
d_gene: NA
j_gene: TRBJ1-1
v_gene: TRBV4-3
CDR3nt: TGCGCCAGCAGCCAAGTTGTTGGAGGGGACACTGAAGCTTTCTTT
CDR3aa: CASSQVVGGDTEAFF

abundance: NA
d_gene: NA
j_gene: TRBJ2-1
v_gene: TRBV29-1
CDR3nt: TGCAGCTCTTATTCCTCCTACAATGAGCAGTTCTTC
CDR3aa: CSSYSSYNEQFF

abundance: NA
d_gene: NA
j_gene: TRBJ1-2
v_gene: TRBV28
CDR3nt: TGTGCCAGCAGTTTAGGACGGCGATCTAACTATGGCTACACCTTC
CDR3aa: CASSLGRRSNYGYTF

abundance: NA
d_gene: TRBD1
j_gene: TRBJ1-1
v_gene: TRBV27
CDR3nt: TGTGCCAGCAGTTTATTCGACAGGGTGGGGACTGAAGCTTTCTTT
CDR3aa: CASSLFDRVGTEAFF

abundance: once
d_gene: NA
j_gene: TRBJ1-4
v_gene: TRBV14
CDR3nt: TGTGCCAGCAGCCAAGCCCAAACGACCACGGGCGCTAATGAAAAACTGTTTTTT
CDR3aa: CASSQAQTTTGANEKLFF

abundance: NA
d_gene: NA
j_gene: TRBJ2-2
v_gene: TRBV7-2
CDR3nt: TGTGCCAGCACCCCTCTCCCTTACGGAGAGCTGTTTTTT
CDR3aa: CASTPLPYGELFF

abundance: NA
d_gene: TRBD1
j_gene: TRBJ2-3
v_gene: TRBV10-3
CDR3nt: TGTGCCACCATGGGGACAGGACTCACAGATACGCAGTATTTT
CDR3aa: CATMGTGLTDTQYF